This TCR beta chain was observed in a study of blood T cell repertoires in COVID-19. Libraries were prepared by immunoSEQ multiplex PCR; TCRdb keeps only in-frame clonotypes and omits some of them. The table includes more than 150,000 clones, about 86% detected once. Germline values: CDR1 SGHTA, CDR2 FQGTGA. CDR3 length: 14 residues. V was shortened by 2 bases and J by 4 bases, with 8 bases between the two germline ends. The V and J genes are TRBV7-3 and TRBJ2-2; weak D call: TRBD2 (6 bases). The sequence came from a man aged 45-65 years with active or convalescent COVID-19. Sample: peripheral blood. CDR3 DNA: TGTGCCAGCAGCTTATTGGAGGGCACCGGGGAGCTGTTTTTT. Protein product: CASSLLEGTGELFF.